Ten or more counts support the clone carrying this TCR beta chain. Its antigen is as yet unknown. Germline loops: CDR1 SGHRS, CDR2 YFSETQ. The CDR3 is 14 residues long. Trimming left V 1 base short and J 4 bases short, with 11 bases between. The data stem from a study of neurological immune-mediated disorders. 5'RACE with 10-nucleotide random UMIs produced the cDNA. TCRdb reprocessed the 5' RACE reads via MiXCR and lists one record per CDR3 protein. The sample records about 66,000 distinct CDR3 sequences, under 5% being singletons. Study-wide results and caveats: In HTLV-1-associated myelopathy, TCR clonal expansion was greatest, and in multiple sclerosis it was least, below healthy controls. Because no CDR3 amino acid sequences were shared across subjects by expanded clones, private repertoires were suggested in all groups.

The unsorted libraries originated from 2 million PBMCs that had been stored at -80 C. Sequencing was performed on PBMCs. The receptor comes from a man aged 25 to 40 with multiple sclerosis. The V gene is TRBV5-1, the J gene TRBJ1-2; D is uncertain. CDR3 sequence reads: CASSLIGSFYGYTF. The CDR3 nucleotides read TGCGCCAGCAGCTTGATTGGCAGCTTCTATGGCTACACCTTC. Supplemented by reference TRBV5-1 and TRBJ1-2, the full variable domain reads KAGVTQTPRYLIKTRGQQVTLSCSPISGHRSVSWYQQTPGQGLQFLFEYFSETQRNKGNFPGRFSGRQFSNSRSEMNVSTLELGDSALYLCASSLIGSFYGYTFGSGTRLTVV.